The 14 T cell receptor beta chains below were found in one sample sequenced in a study of T-cell reconstitution after alpha-beta-depleted transplantation in children. Using unique molecular identifiers, the investigators prepared the TCRbeta library. TCRdb independently ran MiXCR on the PCR reads; one entry per CDR3 protein. The sample has about 830,000 distinct CDR3 sequences, 16% seen once; the top ten hold 5%. The specimen was PBMCs, mostly from graft donor cells, collected 360 days after TCRalphabeta/CD19-depleted stem cell transplant. These receptors came from a male patient between 10 and 17 years old who had a stem cell transplant for acute lymphoblastic leukemia, so the T cells may come from the graft donor.

DNA for the CDR3: TGTGCCAGCAGTGATCAGTTCGTTGGAGTAAAGGATGGCTACACCTTC. Translating it yields CASSDQFVGVKDGYTF. The chain is built from TRBV25-1 and TRBJ1-2; D is ambiguous. The CDR3 loop spans 16 amino acids. The germline CDR1 and CDR2 sequences are MGHDK and SYGVNS. The V end lost 3 bases, the J end lost 6 bases, and 20 bases lay between the germline ends.

This clonotype was counted at least ten times. The chain links TRBV28 to TRBJ2-7; D is possibly TRBD2 (5 bases). Trimming removed 3 bases at V and 7 bases at J, with 16 bases between. The CDR3 has 14 amino acids. Germline values: CDR1 MDHEN, CDR2 SYDVKM. This chain's CDR3 is CASSFPGRAREQYF. As DNA, the CDR3 is TGTGCCAGCAGTTTCCCGGGAAGGGCTAGGGAGCAGTACTTC.

This chain joins TRBV20-1 and TRBJ2-7, with 13 bases aligning to TRBD2. CDR3 length: 15 amino acids. V shed 2 bases, J shed 3 bases, and the junction held 4 bases outside the gene matches. Per the germline V gene, CDR1 is DFQATT and CDR2 is SNEGSKA (reference sequence). CDR3 nucleotides: TGCAGTGCTAGACCCTGGACTAGCGGGAGCTACGAGCAGTACTTC. It is translated as CSARPWTSGSYEQYF.

The chain employs TRBV27 and TRBJ2-3; 7 bases line up with TRBD2. Germline V gives CDR1 MNHEY, CDR2 SMNVEV (reference sequence). The CDR3 totals 16 residues. Unmatched junction bases numbered 13, after V lost 8 bases and J lost 2 bases. The CDR3 DNA sequence: TGTGCCAGCGCCGATCGCCGCGGGACTAACACAGATACGCAGTATTTT. It is translated as CASADRRGTNTDTQYF.

This clonotype was detected ten times or more. V usage is TRBV12-3 or TRBV12-4 and J usage is TRBJ1-2; no clear D. Trimming stripped 7 bases from V and 3 bases from J, with 12 bases between. The CDR3 extends over 13 amino acids. In DNA form, the CDR3 reads TGTGCCAGCAACCTGGAGGGAGACTATGGCTACACCTTC. It yields the protein CASNLEGDYGYTF.

The rearrangement uses TRBV20-1 and TRBJ2-1, with 10 bases aligning to TRBD2. This CDR3 contains 18 residues. From germline, CDR1 is DFQATT and CDR2 SNEGSKA (reference sequence). Losses at the gene ends were 0 bases for V and 0 bases for J; bases not matched to a gene: 8. CDR3 in amino acids: CSARESTSGPSSYNEQFF. CDR3 DNA: TGCAGTGCTAGAGAGTCGACTAGCGGGCCGAGCTCCTACAATGAGCAGTTCTTC.

With regard to this clonotype: A much larger clonotype is one base distant, so this may be a read error. V gene TRBV20-1 combines with J gene TRBJ1-5, with 9 bases fitting TRBD1. The germline CDR1 and CDR2 sequences are DFQATT and SNEGSKA (reference sequence). The CDR3 covers 13 residues. V gave up 6 bases and J gave up 3 bases; unmatched junction bases: 3. CDR3: CSAGDRDNQPQHF. The CDR3 nucleotides read TGCAGTGCGGGGGACAGGGACAATCAGCCCCAGCATTTT.

This clonotype came up once. The chain employs TRBV7-3 and TRBJ1-2; D remains unclear. The CDR3 is 16 residues long. Germline-derived CDR1 and CDR2 are SGHTA and FQGTGA. Trimming stripped 0 bases from V and 0 bases from J, with 11 bases between. The CDR3 sequence: CASSLTADASNYGYTF. CDR3 DNA sequence: TGTGCCAGCAGCTTAACCGCCGACGCCTCTAACTATGGCTACACCTTC.

The V gene is TRBV5-1, the J gene TRBJ2-3, with TRBD2 identical over 8 bases. J was trimmed by 4 bases and V by 4 bases; bases with no gene match: 8. This CDR3 spans 15 amino acids. Germline lookup yields CDR1 SGHRS and CDR2 YFSETQ. CDR3 sequence (DNA): TGCGCCAGCAGCGGGATAGCGGGACCCCCAGATACGCAGTATTTT. Its protein is CASSGIAGPPDTQYF.

V gene TRBV11-1 combines with J gene TRBJ2-1; 10 bases agree with TRBD2. CDR3 length: 21 amino acids. The V segment lost 1 base and the J segment 4 bases; nucleotides outside the gene matches: 19. Per the germline V gene, CDR1 is SGHAT and CDR2 is FQDESV (reference sequence). The CDR3 nucleotides are TGTGCCAGCAGCTTAGTGGCGGTTTGGACTAGCGGTAGCCGGGATTACAATGAGCAGTTCTTC. It yields the protein CASSLVAVWTSGSRDYNEQFF.

This clonotype has just a few counts. The V gene is TRBV24-1, the J gene TRBJ1-2, with TRBD1 as a possible D gene (5 bases). Deletions cut 0 bases from V and 2 bases from J, with 12 bases between. Germline CDR1 reads KGHDR; CDR2 reads SFDVKD. CDR3 size: 16 residues. CDR3 protein: CATSDLSRGRNYGYTF. The DNA for the CDR3 is TGTGCCACCAGTGATTTGAGTAGGGGTCGCAACTATGGCTACACCTTC.

This clonotype was seen more than once but under ten times. The chain combines TRBV14 with TRBJ2-1; 9 bases fit TRBD1. The ends lost 4 bases at V and 7 bases at J; junction bases unmatched: 11. This CDR3 has 16 amino acids. Germline CDR1 and CDR2: SGHDN and FVKESK. The CDR3 DNA reads TGTGCCAGCAGCCCCCTCCCCGGGACAGGGCGAAATGAGCAGTTCTTC. The encoded protein is CASSPLPGTGRNEQFF.

This sequence joins TRBV7-9 and TRBJ2-7; possibly TRBD2 for D (6 bases). Germline V gives CDR1 SEHNR, CDR2 FQNEAQ (reference sequence). V lost 5 bases and J 6 bases, leaving 20 bases between the germline ends. The CDR3 totals 15 residues. This CDR3 is CASSGRLGTTFEQYF. CDR3 sequence (DNA): TGTGCCAGCAGCGGACGACTAGGAACAACGTTCGAGCAGTACTTC.

This clonotype was observed a handful of times. The genes are TRBV12-3 or TRBV12-4 and TRBJ2-5, with unresolved D. The ends were cut back, 2 bases at V and 2 bases at J, with 12 bases in the middle. This CDR3 region has 15 residues. CDR3 amino acids: CASSLIPGSQETQYF. The CDR3 DNA follows: TGTGCCAGCAGTTTAATTCCGGGCAGTCAAGAGACCCAGTACTTC.